This T cell receptor (beta chain) is drawn from a study of blood T cell repertoires in COVID-19. Sequencing was performed with immunoSEQ multiplex PCR; in TCRdb, only in-frame clones are kept and a portion is missing. Here the sample spans 280,000 or so clones, nearly 90% being singletons. The source is a woman aged 45-60 years who had been exposed to COVID-19. Sequencing was performed on PBMCs or T cells enriched from blood (not recorded which).

The CDR3 is CASSQDSQSSYEQYF. CDR3 nucleotide sequence: TGTGCCAGCAGCCAAGATTCACAGAGCTCCTACGAGCAGTACTTC. This chain links TRBV4-2 with TRBJ2-7, with D unclear. CDR1 and CDR2 from the germline V gene are LGHNA and YNFKEQ. The V end lost 0 bases, the J end lost 0 bases, and 9 bases lay between the germline ends. CDR3 length: 15 residues.